In its sample, the clone carrying this T cell receptor beta chain was seen a few times. Antigen unknown. The data were taken from a study of beta chain features in type 1 diabetes. Trimming took off 6 bases at V and 3 bases at J, with 8 bases between the two ends. Germline V CDR1 and CDR2: MDHEN, SYDVKM. The CDR3 spans 12 residues. The entirety of the isolated RNA underwent reverse transcription, so expressed TCRB transcripts were sequenced. Some clones are missing from TCRdb's copy, which holds only in-frame ones; the method was immunoSEQ multiplex PCR. The repertoire includes 160,000 or so clones, 9% to 10% of them detected once, and about 0.65% sits in the top ten. General study findings and limits: Within each of all four CD4+ subsets, Type 1 diabetes patients had TCRB CDR3s that were moderately but significantly shorter.

This TCR came from a woman aged 30 to 39 with type 1 diabetes. Sequencing was performed on central memory CD4+ T cells from blood. The chain combines TRBV28 with TRBJ1-2; D gene uncertain. The CDR3 loop is CASSPADYGYTF. The CDR3 DNA reads TGTGCCAGCAGCCCCGCGGACTATGGCTACACCTTC.